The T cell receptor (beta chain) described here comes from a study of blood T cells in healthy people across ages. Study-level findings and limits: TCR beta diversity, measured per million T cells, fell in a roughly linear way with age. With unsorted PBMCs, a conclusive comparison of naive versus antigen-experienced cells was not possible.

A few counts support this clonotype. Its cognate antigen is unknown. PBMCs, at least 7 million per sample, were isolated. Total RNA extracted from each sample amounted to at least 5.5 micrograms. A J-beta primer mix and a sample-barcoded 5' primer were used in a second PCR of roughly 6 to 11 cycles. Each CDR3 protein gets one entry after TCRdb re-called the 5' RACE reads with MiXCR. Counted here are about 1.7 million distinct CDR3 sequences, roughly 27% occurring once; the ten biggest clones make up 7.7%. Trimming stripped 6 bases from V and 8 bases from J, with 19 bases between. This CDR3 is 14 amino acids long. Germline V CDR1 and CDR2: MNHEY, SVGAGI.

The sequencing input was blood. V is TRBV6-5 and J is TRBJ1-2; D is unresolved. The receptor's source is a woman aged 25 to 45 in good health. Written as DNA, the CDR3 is TGTGCCAGCAGCCAAGCTGACCTCACGGTCGGCTACACCTTC. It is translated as CASSQADLTVGYTF.